This T cell receptor beta chain is drawn from a study of cytomegalovirus exposure and HLA in healthy donors. For this clone: No antigen is known for it.

Points from the study as a whole: Three chains linked to CMV were shown in vitro to be specific for CMV antigens. Another analysis was done later, and it associated over 15,000 TCR beta sequences with HLA alleles at 0.05 false discovery rate.

The germline CDR1 and CDR2 sequences are SGHRS and YFSETQ. The CDR3 runs to 14 residues. V was trimmed by 2 bases and J by 3 bases, leaving 6 bases between them. The study sampled nominally healthy donors, though unrecorded immune exposures were likely. Vbeta (60) and Jbeta (13) primers were used in the PCR. The repertoire was sequenced with immunoSEQ multiplex PCR; TCRdb's copy has only in-frame clones and lacks some. The data contain fewer than 130,000 clones, around two thirds of them singletons. This sequence originates from a man between 25 and 39 years old in good health and CMV-seropositive. The specimen was PBMCs. This rearrangement joins TRBV5-1 to TRBJ2-6, with no clear D. The CDR3, as DNA: TGCGCCAGCAGCTTAGTAGTTGGGGCCAACGTCCTGACTTTC. Its protein product is CASSLVVGANVLTF.